This T cell receptor beta chain comes out of a study of T cells in localized non-small cell lung cancer. Produced via immunoSEQ multiplex PCR; TCRdb's table is partial and in-frame only. The sample has 60,000 or so clones, about four fifths seen once. Germline V gives CDR1 SGHRS, CDR2 YFSETQ. This CDR3 has 13 residues. The V gene lost 0 bases and the J gene lost 6 bases, with 10 bases spanning the gap. The V gene is TRBV5-1, the J gene TRBJ2-7; either TRBD1 or TRBD2 may fit D (6 bases each). The clonotype was recovered from a man between 35 and 75 years old with stage II lung adenocarcinoma. This material consisted of PBMCs, taken before any cancer treatment. This CDR3 is CASSLEQGGEQYF. The DNA of the CDR3 is TGCGCCAGCAGCTTGGAACAGGGAGGCGAGCAGTACTTC. The variable domain in full, completed from reference TRBV5-1 and TRBJ2-7, reads KAGVTQTPRYLIKTRGQQVTLSCSPISGHRSVSWYQQTPGQGLQFLFEYFSETQRNKGNFPGRFSGRQFSNSRSEMNVSTLELGDSALYLCASSLEQGGEQYFGPGTRLTVT.